This T cell receptor (beta chain) came from a study of T cell responses to AZD1222 COVID-19 vaccine. Regarding the study as a whole: Spike-wide vaccine-associated CD4 TCRs dominated at 160-218 and 743-854. Mostly white British, mostly female donors; authors suggested clonal diversity may be underestimated. The study found Spike-specific TCR breadth and depth rose after two AZD1222 doses.

Concerning this clone itself: Its target is not known.

Assay used: immunoSEQ multiplex PCR; TCRdb lists only in-frame clones, some missing. Of approximately 150,000 clones in the sample, approximately 90% were seen once. Germline V gene sequence: CDR1 SGHAT, CDR2 FQNNGV. The CDR3 spans 16 residues. Trimming cost V 5 bases and J 4 bases; bases outside gene matches: 11. The chain recombines TRBV11-2 with TRBJ2-3; 8 bases align to TRBD2. The receptor was derived from an adult in good health. The sample consisted of peripheral blood, taken on day 0 of AZD1222 vaccination. The CDR3 bases are TGTGCCAGCAGCCCAGACAGCGGGAGTTTCCCAGATACGCAGTATTTT. Translated: CASSPDSGSFPDTQYF.